These 22 T cell receptor beta chains came from one sample sequenced in a study of beta chain features in type 1 diabetes listed by TCRdb under 2018. Library preparation was by the immunoSEQ multiplex PCR assay. The entire amount of isolated RNA was reverse transcribed using the High Capacity cDNA Reverse Transcription Kit, so the sequenced TCRB transcripts were expressed ones. TCRdb retrieved this table from immuneACCESS and kept in-frame rearrangements only. Not all clones are present; in checked studies, unresolved V genes account for under half, and no reason is known for the remainder. This sample holds some 270,000 clones; 9.5% to 13% were observed only once. The ten largest clones take up 0.017% of the sample. Their antigen targets remain unknown. Beyond this particular receptor, the publication reports: In all four CD4+ subsets, TCRB CDR3 length was moderately but significantly shorter in type 1 diabetes patients.

The sequenced material came from naive CD4+ T cells from blood. The sample's cell subset or site, from its label and the paper: true naive CD4+ T cells. All receptors come from a man between 25 and 39 years old with type 1 diabetes.

This clone was seen only a few times. In the same sample, other DNA sequences code for this CDR3. The V call is TRBV18, the J call TRBJ2-5, with a tentative D call TRBD2 (5 bases). CDR3 length: 14 residues. Deletions cut 3 bases from V and 2 bases from J, with 10 bases between. Germline-derived CDR1 and CDR2 are KGHSH and LQKENI. DNA of the CDR3: TGTGCCAGCTCACCTCGGACGGGACAAGAGACCCAGTACTTC. Its translation: CASSPRTGQETQYF.

The genes are TRBV29-1 and TRBJ1-2; 11 bases match TRBD1. V shed 4 bases, J shed 8 bases, and the junction held 9 bases outside the gene matches. This CDR3 spans 14 amino acids. Germline CDR1 is SQVTM and CDR2 is ANQGSEA. The CDR3 region has the DNA TGCAGCGTTGCAGCCGGGACAGGGGGAAGGGGCTACACCTTC. This codes for CSVAAGTGGRGYTF.

This clone was observed a handful of times. V gene TRBV30 combines with J gene TRBJ1-5; tentatively, D is TRBD1 (5 bases). CDR1 and CDR2 (germline): GTSNPN, SVGIG (reference sequence). The CDR3 length is 13 residues. With 1 base removed from V and 9 bases from J, the gap between germline ends came to 13 bases. The CDR3 here is CAWSGREGRPQHF. In DNA form, the CDR3 reads TGTGCCTGGAGTGGCAGGGAGGGAAGGCCCCAGCATTTT. Full variable domain (remainder filled in from reference TRBV30 and TRBJ1-5): SQTIHQWPATLVQPVGSPLSLECTVEGTSNPNLYWYRQAAGRGLQLLFYSVGIGQISSEVPQNLSASRPQDRQFILSSKKLLLSDSGFYLCAWSGREGRPQHFGDGTRLSIL.

The rearrangement joins TRBV6-5 to TRBJ2-7, with TRBD1 matching over 9 bases. The CDR3 runs to 15 residues. Germline V gene sequence: CDR1 MNHEY, CDR2 SVGAGI. V was clipped by 7 bases and J by 2 bases; unmatched bases: 9. CDR3 amino acids: CASKRGTGLPYEQYF. CDR3 nucleotides: TGTGCCAGCAAGAGAGGGACAGGGCTTCCCTACGAGCAGTACTTC.

This clone appeared a few times. V and J are TRBV4-2 and TRBJ2-1; tentative D call: TRBD1 (5 bases). CDR1 is LGHNA, CDR2 YNFKEQ, per germline. V was pared by 2 bases and J by 5 bases, with 16 bases between. This CDR3 has 16 residues. The CDR3 DNA reads TGTGCCAGCAGCCAAAAAACAGGATCAAGGGACAATGAGCAGTTCTTC. Its translation is CASSQKTGSRDNEQFF.

V is TRBV6-6 and J is TRBJ1-3, with a tentative D call TRBD1 (5 bases). This CDR3 is 13 amino acids long. The V end was cut by 6 bases, the J end by 1 base, with 7 bases between. Germline V gene lookup returns CDR1 MNHNY and CDR2 SVGAGI (reference sequence). CDR3 amino acids: CASRQGSGNTIYF. CDR3 DNA: TGTGCCAGCAGGCAGGGTTCTGGAAACACCATATATTTT.

This chain joins TRBV30 and TRBJ1-5; 8 bases are a match to TRBD1. Germline V lookup: CDR1 GTSNPN, CDR2 SVGIG (reference sequence). V lost 2 bases, J lost 7 bases, and 4 bases stayed unmatched. This CDR3 spans 13 amino acids. CDR3 nucleotide sequence: TGTGCCTGGAGTTTAGGGGACAGGCAGCCCCAGCATTTT. It codes for CAWSLGDRQPQHF.

This clone was picked up a small number of times. The gene calls are TRBV4-1 and TRBJ2-3; 13 bases map to TRBD2. Germline V gene sequence: CDR1 MGHRA, CDR2 YSYEKL. V gave up 3 bases and J gave up 0 bases; unmatched junction bases: 6. The CDR3 length is 18 residues. The CDR3 protein is CASSHHGTSGISTDTQYF. The CDR3 DNA reads TGCGCCAGCAGCCACCACGGGACTAGCGGGATTAGCACAGATACGCAGTATTTT.

This clone appeared a few times. The genes are TRBV9 and TRBJ2-3, with 7 nucleotides matching TRBD1. The V and J ends lost 3 bases and 9 bases, in that order; junction bases with no gene match: 1. This CDR3 is 11 amino acids long. Germline CDR1 SGDLS, CDR2 YYNGEE. The CDR3 reads CASSGRGTQYF. The CDR3 nucleotides are TGTGCCAGCAGCGGCAGGGGGACGCAGTATTTT.

This rearrangement joins TRBV9 to TRBJ2-1; 11 nucleotides agree with TRBD1. The CDR3 sequence is 16 residues long. Germline V gene lookup returns CDR1 SGDLS and CDR2 YYNGEE. J lost 2 bases, V lost 1 base, and 2 bases had no gene match. The CDR3 DNA is TGTGCCAGCAGCGTAAAGGGACAGGGGGCCTACAATGAGCAGTTCTTC. Protein: CASSVKGQGAYNEQFF.

The chain carries TRBV10-3 and TRBJ2-7; perhaps TRBD1 as D (6 bases). The CDR3 runs 15 residues. Trimming removed 0 bases from V and 4 bases from J, with 13 bases in between. CDR1 is ENHRY and CDR2 is SYGVKD in the germline V gene. CDR3 DNA sequence: TGTGCCATCAGTGAGTCTTTTGGGGGCGGGTACGAGCAGTACTTC. The encoded protein is CAISESFGGGYEQYF.

The chain is built from TRBV5-1 and TRBJ2-3; tentatively, D is TRBD2 (7 bases). Germline values: CDR1 SGHRS, CDR2 YFSETQ. Deletions cut 7 bases from V and 1 base from J, with 13 bases between. CDR3 length: 14 amino acids. The CDR3 reads CASLEGGGTDTQYF. The CDR3 coding sequence is TGCGCCAGCCTTGAAGGGGGGGGCACAGATACGCAGTATTTT.

The rearrangement joins TRBV28 to TRBJ2-7; D perhaps matches TRBD1 (6 bases). The V end lost 5 bases, the J end lost 2 bases, and 13 bases lay between the germline ends. CDR1 is MDHEN, CDR2 SYDVKM, per germline. There are 14 residues in the CDR3. The CDR3 reads CASSTGWGPYEQYF. CDR3 nucleotides: TGTGCCAGCAGTACAGGGTGGGGACCCTACGAGCAGTACTTC. The full variable domain, rest sourced from reference TRBV28 and TRBJ2-7, is DVKVTQSSRYLVKRTGEKVFLECVQDMDHENMFWYRQDPGLGLRLIYFSYDVKMKEKGDIPEGYSVSREKKERFSLILESASTNQTSMYLCASSTGWGPYEQYFGPGTRLTVT.

This clone was observed a handful of times. This sequence joins TRBV7-2 and TRBJ2-3, with 12 bases that match TRBD2. V gave up 1 base and J gave up 0 bases; unmatched junction bases: 5. The germline gives CDR1 SGHTA, CDR2 FQGNSA. The CDR3 is 18 residues long. The CDR3 DNA sequence: TGTGCCAGCAGCTTAGTGCTAGCGGGGGGGACTAGCACAGATACGCAGTATTTT. It specifies CASSLVLAGGTSTDTQYF.

This clone turned up a few times. CDR3 sequence reads: CASSQGRRGQETQYF. The CDR3 DNA follows: TGCGCCAGCAGCCAGGGACGGCGGGGACAAGAGACCCAGTACTTC. This chain joins TRBV4-3 and TRBJ2-5, with D perhaps TRBD2 (6 bases). The V gene lost 3 bases and the J gene lost 2 bases, with 13 bases spanning the gap. The germline V gene has CDR1 LGHNA and CDR2 YSLEER. The CDR3 is 15 amino acids.

The V and J genes are TRBV7-9 and TRBJ2-6; D is uncertain. Germline CDR1 SEHNR, CDR2 FQNEAQ (reference sequence). The V end lost 6 bases, the J end lost 1 base, and 13 bases lay between the germline ends. The CDR3 loop spans 16 amino acids. CDR3 residues: CASRKPLGSGANVLTF. The CDR3 DNA reads TGTGCCAGCAGGAAACCCCTCGGTTCTGGGGCCAACGTCCTGACTTTC.

The chain couples TRBV2 to TRBJ1-2; 9 bases agree with TRBD1. The CDR3 is 13 residues long. Germline V gene sequence: CDR1 SNHLY, CDR2 FYNNEI. With 6 bases clipped from V and 7 bases from J, the junction kept 6 bases outside the gene matches. For the CDR3, the DNA is TGTGCCAGCAGCTTCGGACAGGGGACTGGCTACACCTTC. As protein: CASSFGQGTGYTF.

This clone was picked up a small number of times. The V call is TRBV28, the J call TRBJ2-7, with a possible D match to TRBD1 (6 bases). CDR1 is MDHEN and CDR2 is SYDVKM in the germline V gene. Trimming pared 6 bases from V and 4 bases from J, leaving 16 bases between. The CDR3 runs to 14 residues. The CDR3 sequence is CASSSPQGTYEQYF. DNA for the CDR3: TGTGCCAGCAGCTCCCCTCAGGGGACGTACGAGCAGTACTTC. The full variable domain, rest sourced from reference TRBV28 and TRBJ2-7, is DVKVTQSSRYLVKRTGEKVFLECVQDMDHENMFWYRQDPGLGLRLIYFSYDVKMKEKGDIPEGYSVSREKKERFSLILESASTNQTSMYLCASSSPQGTYEQYFGPGTRLTVT.

On this clone itself: At the DNA level, this CDR3 is encoded by other sequences in the same sample as well. The chain couples TRBV20-1 to TRBJ2-3; weak D call: TRBD2 (6 bases). V lost 5 bases and J 6 bases, leaving 9 bases between the germline ends. Germline assignment: CDR1 DFQATT and CDR2 SNEGSKA (reference sequence). This CDR3 is built from 11 residues. CDR3 region: CSARLADTQYF. DNA for the CDR3: TGCAGTGCTCGTCTAGCGGATACGCAGTATTTT.

V gene TRBV5-1 combines with J gene TRBJ2-1, with D hard to call. V was pared by 0 bases and J by 10 bases, with 8 bases between. Per the germline V gene, CDR1 is SGHRS and CDR2 is YFSETQ. CDR3 length: 12 amino acids. The CDR3 protein is CASSLDSWEQFF. Here the CDR3 DNA reads TGCGCCAGCAGCTTGGACAGTTGGGAGCAGTTCTTC.

This clone was seen a handful of times. V is TRBV11-2 and J is TRBJ1-6; 11 nucleotides match TRBD1. Losses at the gene ends were 1 base for V and 10 bases for J; bases not matched to a gene: 3. CDR3 size: 15 residues. The V gene's germline CDR1 is SGHAT and CDR2 FQNNGV. In nucleotides, the CDR3 is TGTGCCAGCAGCTTAGTGGGACAGGGGGACTCACCCCTCCACTTT. It is translated as CASSLVGQGDSPLHF.

The chain uses TRBV9 and TRBJ1-2; the match to TRBD1 covers 7 bases. Germline assignment: CDR1 SGDLS and CDR2 YYNGEE. This CDR3 contains 15 residues. J was trimmed by 4 bases and V by 4 bases; bases with no gene match: 10. In DNA, the CDR3 is TGTGCCAGCAGCATCCTAGACAGGGACAGCTATGGCTACACCTTC. Translation gives CASSILDRDSYGYTF.